This TCR beta chain was recovered during a study of tumor-infiltrating lymphocytes in primary liver carcinoma. Constant-region priming of approximately 0.55 ug total RNA yielded TCR beta cDNA. Three nested multiplex PCR rounds, a slightly modified ARM-PCR method, built the TCR beta libraries. The study ran its first two PCR rounds for roughly 9 cycles each, using TRBV1-TRBV30 forward primers and a C-beta reverse primer. TCRdb analysed the multiplex PCR reads with MiXCR anew, one entry per CDR3 protein. The sample includes some 100,000 distinct CDR3 sequences, 55% to 80% of them seen just once. Whole-study results and caveats: It was in tumors, not blood, that the top-250-clone fraction was significantly higher (p = 0.039). For tumor-adjacent and tumor-blood pairs, overlap was less than that seen for tumor region pairs.

About this clonotype itself: Its target is unknown. An end of the junction differs from the germline gene, which may be a read error.

The CDR3 is 14 amino acids. CDR1 is SGHAT, CDR2 FQNNGV, per germline. RNA and DNA were co-extracted from approximately 20-30 mg of unsorted bulk tissue. The sequenced sample consisted of liver tumor tissue from sampling region 2. Subset here: tumor region T2, inferior pole. This chain uses TRBV11-2 with TRBJ2-1; unclear D gene. The TCR originated in a woman aged 60-70 years with primary liver carcinoma and hepatitis B virus infection. For the CDR3, the DNA is TGTGTCAGCAGCTCAGATACCCAGCGTAATGAGCATTTCTTC. This gives the protein CVSSSDTQRNEHFF.